What follows is one T cell receptor (beta chain) and its context. The table lists this clonotype with a few counts. Its antigen is not yet known. Within one base of it there is no much larger clone, and no base qualities were kept. The data are from a study of blood T cells in healthy people across ages (dated by TCRdb to about 2015). Describing the broader study: Template switching captured roughly one uniquely barcoded TCR beta cDNA molecule per two T cells in model experiments. The study measured age-related changes in TCR beta repertoire diversity using deep sequencing normalized with unique cDNA molecular identifiers. The donors were divided into four age groups: young (average roughly 17 years), middle-aged (roughly 42), aged (approximately 62) and long-lived (around 87). To avoid experimental bias, donors of different ages were spread randomly across the sequencing lanes. Using the same blood draw, the study looked at two additional independent replicas of 1 million unique cDNA reads for two donors, one aged 18 to 30 and the other aged 80 or older. Broader findings and caveats from the paper: Compared with the aged group, the long-lived group had more naive CD4+ T cells, fewer expanded clones and increased TCR diversity, a pattern suggesting age selection. Observed TCR beta diversity per million T cells fell roughly linearly with age, and a significant reduction was already apparent by age roughly 41. Conclusive comparison of naive and antigen-experienced compartments was prevented by the profiling of bulk unsorted PBMCs. A strong correlation was found between observed TCR beta diversity and the percentage of naive T cells measured by flow cytometry. The CMV infection status of donors was not known, potentially confounding age-related changes in expanded clonotypes. Estimates of total diversity based on one million sequenced T cells were considered lower bounds and underestimates.

V drops 2 bases and J drops 6 bases, leaving 23 bases in between. The CDR3, cysteine through phenylalanine, is 17 amino acids long. Just CDR3 DNA is preserved here, 51 bases in frame from base 1. CDR1 and CDR2 (MGHRA, YSYEKL) derive from the germline V gene. Systemically healthy Caucasian individuals from Russia, 39 in total and aged roughly 6 to 90 years, were included as donors. Approximately 9.3 milliliters of peripheral blood were drawn from each donor into EDTA-treated Vacutainer tubes. PBMCs were isolated by Ficoll-Paque density-gradient centrifugation, with at least 7 million obtained per sample. Trizol reagent was used to extract total RNA from the PBMCs, yielding at least 6 micrograms per sample. Naive CD45RAhigh/CD27high T cell percentages were measured by flow cytometry on a PBMC aliquot from every donor. Receptor libraries were prepared by 5' RACE. Sequencing was performed on an Illumina HiSeq 2500. The second PCR ran for roughly 7 to 11 cycles and used a J-beta primer mix along with a sample-barcoded 5' primer. A template-switch 5' adaptor carrying 12 random nucleotides introduced a unique molecular identifier onto each TCR beta cDNA molecule. Each sample yielded at least 2.5 million CDR3-containing paired-end reads. The Mint cDNA synthesis kit, primed by a TRBC-specific oligonucleotide, was used to synthesize first-strand cDNA from all RNA. Following uracil-DNA glycosylase treatment, a first 18-cycle PCR with universal primers M1SS and BC2_uni_R was performed on all cDNA. Per the source publication's procedure: For normalization, 1 million high-quality reads were randomly selected from each sample, with every read carrying a distinct molecular identifier. Instead of being binned into consensus sequences, reads with shared molecular identifiers were discarded. MiTCR, set to a Q25 quality threshold and the strictest error-elimination algorithm, was used for CDR3 identification, clonotype clustering and error correction. Lower-bound total TCR beta diversity was estimated with a nonparametric unseen species model using Euler transformation. TCRdb handled the public reads itself, with Q25 trimming in fastp and clone calling in MiXCR, and kept productive beta chains. Every CDR3 protein is listed once, alongside the most common genes and DNA of its rows. The V and J calls were determined by TCRdb, not by the authors. The table for this sample lists around 900,000 distinct CDR3 sequences; 51% of them were counted only once. The ten largest account for 20% to 25% of the sample.

The sequenced sample consisted of blood. The sequence was obtained from an older woman in good health. Here the chain combines TRBV4-1 and TRBJ2-7; the D gene is perhaps TRBD1 or TRBD2, each of them matching over 5 bases. The DNA sequence is TGCGCCAGCAGCCAATCCACCTTCCGGGACCTTAATGCCGAGCAGTACTTC. Its protein product is CASSQSTFRDLNAEQYF.